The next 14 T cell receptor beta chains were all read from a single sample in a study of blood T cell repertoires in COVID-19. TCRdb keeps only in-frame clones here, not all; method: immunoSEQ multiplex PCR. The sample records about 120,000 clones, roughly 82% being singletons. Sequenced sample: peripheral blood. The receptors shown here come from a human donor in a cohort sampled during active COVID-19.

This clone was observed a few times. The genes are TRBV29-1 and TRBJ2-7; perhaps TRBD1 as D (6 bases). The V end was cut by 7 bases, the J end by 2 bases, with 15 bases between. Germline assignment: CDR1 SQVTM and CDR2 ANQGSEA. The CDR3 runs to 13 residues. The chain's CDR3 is CSALLDRPYEQYF. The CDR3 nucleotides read TGCAGCGCCCTTCTCGACAGGCCCTACGAGCAGTACTTC.

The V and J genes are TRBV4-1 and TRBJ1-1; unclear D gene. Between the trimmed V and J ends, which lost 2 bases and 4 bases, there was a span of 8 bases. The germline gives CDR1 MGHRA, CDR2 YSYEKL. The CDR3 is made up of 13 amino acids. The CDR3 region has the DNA TGCGCCAGCAGCCAATGGAGAGGCACTGAAGCTTTCTTT. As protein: CASSQWRGTEAFF.

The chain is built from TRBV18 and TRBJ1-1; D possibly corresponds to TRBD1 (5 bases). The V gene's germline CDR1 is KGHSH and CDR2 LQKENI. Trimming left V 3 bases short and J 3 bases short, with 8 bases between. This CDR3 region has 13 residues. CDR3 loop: CASSPGGDTEAFF. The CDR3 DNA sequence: TGTGCCAGCTCACCGGGAGGGGACACTGAAGCTTTCTTT.

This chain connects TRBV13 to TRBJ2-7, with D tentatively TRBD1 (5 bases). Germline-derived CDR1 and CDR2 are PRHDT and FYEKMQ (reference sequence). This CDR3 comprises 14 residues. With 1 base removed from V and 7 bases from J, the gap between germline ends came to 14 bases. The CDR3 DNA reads TGTGCCAGCAGCTTAGAGGGGATAGTGTGGGAGCAGTACTTC. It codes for CASSLEGIVWEQYF. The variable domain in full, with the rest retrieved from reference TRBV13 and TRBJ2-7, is AAGVIQSPRHLIKEKRETATLKCYPIPRHDTVYWYQQGPGQDPQFLISFYEKMQSDKGSIPDRFSAQQFSDYHSELNMSSLELGDSALYFCASSLEGIVWEQYFGPGTRLTVT.

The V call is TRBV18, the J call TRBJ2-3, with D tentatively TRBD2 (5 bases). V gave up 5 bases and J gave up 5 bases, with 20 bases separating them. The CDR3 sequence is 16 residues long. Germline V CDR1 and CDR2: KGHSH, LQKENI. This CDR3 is CASSLNPSPEGDTQYF. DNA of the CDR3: TGTGCCAGCTCATTGAATCCAAGCCCCGAGGGAGATACGCAGTATTTT.

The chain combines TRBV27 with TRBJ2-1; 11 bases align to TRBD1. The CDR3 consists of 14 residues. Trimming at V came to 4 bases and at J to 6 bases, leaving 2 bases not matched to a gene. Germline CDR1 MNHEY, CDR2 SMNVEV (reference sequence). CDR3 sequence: CASSSGTGGNEQFF. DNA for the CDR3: TGTGCCAGCAGTTCGGGGACAGGGGGCAATGAGCAGTTCTTC.

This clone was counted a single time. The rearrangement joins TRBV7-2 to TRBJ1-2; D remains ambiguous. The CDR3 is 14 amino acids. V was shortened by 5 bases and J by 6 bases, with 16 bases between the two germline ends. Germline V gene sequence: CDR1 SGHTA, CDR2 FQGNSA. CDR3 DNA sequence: TGTGCCAGCAGCAAAGACGGGGTATTGCATGGCTACACCTTC. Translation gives CASSKDGVLHGYTF.

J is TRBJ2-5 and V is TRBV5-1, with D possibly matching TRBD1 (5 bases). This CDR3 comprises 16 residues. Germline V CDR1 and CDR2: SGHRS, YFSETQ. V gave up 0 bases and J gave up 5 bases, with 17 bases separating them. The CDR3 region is CASSLGQGFQVETQYF. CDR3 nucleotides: TGCGCCAGCAGCTTGGGGCAGGGTTTTCAAGTGGAGACCCAGTACTTC.

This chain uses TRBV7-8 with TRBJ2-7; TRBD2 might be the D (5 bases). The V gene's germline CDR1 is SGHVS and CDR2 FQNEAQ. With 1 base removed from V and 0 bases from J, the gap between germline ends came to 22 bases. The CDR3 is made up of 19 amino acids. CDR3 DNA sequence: TGTGCCAGCAGCTTAGTAATACTTCGGGAAGGCAGGAGCTCCTACGAGCAGTACTTC. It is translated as CASSLVILREGRSSYEQYF.

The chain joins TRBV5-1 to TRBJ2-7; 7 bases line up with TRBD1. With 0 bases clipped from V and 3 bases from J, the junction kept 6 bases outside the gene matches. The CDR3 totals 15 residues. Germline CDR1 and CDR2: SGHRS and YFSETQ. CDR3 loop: CASSLGGTANYEQYF. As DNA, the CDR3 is TGCGCCAGCAGCTTGGGGGGGACAGCCAACTACGAGCAGTACTTC.

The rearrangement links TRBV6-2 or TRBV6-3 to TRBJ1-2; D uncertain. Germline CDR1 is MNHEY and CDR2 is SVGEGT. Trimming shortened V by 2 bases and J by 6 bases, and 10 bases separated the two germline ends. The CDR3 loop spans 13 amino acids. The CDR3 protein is CASSYGQVDGYTF. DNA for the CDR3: TGTGCCAGCAGTTACGGCCAGGTTGATGGCTACACCTTC.

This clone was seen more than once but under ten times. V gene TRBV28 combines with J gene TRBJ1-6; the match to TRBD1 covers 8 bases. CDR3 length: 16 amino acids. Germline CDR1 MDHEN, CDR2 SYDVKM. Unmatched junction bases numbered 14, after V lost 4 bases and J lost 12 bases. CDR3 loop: CASSSIDRDRREPLHF. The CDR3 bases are TGTGCCAGCAGTTCGATAGACCGGGACAGGCGAGAACCCCTCCACTTT.

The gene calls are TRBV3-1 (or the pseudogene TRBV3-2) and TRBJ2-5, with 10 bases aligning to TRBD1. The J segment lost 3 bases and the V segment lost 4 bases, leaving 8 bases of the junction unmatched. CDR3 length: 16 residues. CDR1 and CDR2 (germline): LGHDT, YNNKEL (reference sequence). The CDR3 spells CASSPPVGQGKETQYF. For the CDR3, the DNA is TGTGCCAGCAGCCCCCCTGTGGGACAGGGGAAAGAGACCCAGTACTTC.

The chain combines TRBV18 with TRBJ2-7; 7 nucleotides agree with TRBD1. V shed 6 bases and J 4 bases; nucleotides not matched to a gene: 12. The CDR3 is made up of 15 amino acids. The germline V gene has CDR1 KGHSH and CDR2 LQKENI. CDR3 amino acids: CASSRQGLFLYEQYF. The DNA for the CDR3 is TGTGCCAGCTCCCGACAGGGCCTATTTCTGTACGAGCAGTACTTC.